This T cell receptor beta chain originates from a study of regulatory T cells in long-lasting Graves disease. Study overall: Treatment with antithyroid drugs for over 5 years, together with positive TSH receptor antibodies, meant persistent Graves' disease.

Regarding the study as a whole: Persistent disease was associated with favored TRBV28 usage and with favored use of TRBJ1-2 and TRBJ2-5.

Germline CDR1 reads MDHEN; CDR2 reads SYDVKM. The CDR3 has 15 residues. V lost 2 bases to trimming and J lost 9 bases, with 17 bases between them. Library construction for TCR beta used iRepertoire HTBI primers and Arm-PCR of CDR3 regions. One entry per CDR3 protein results from TCRdb running MiXCR on the multiplex PCR reads. The sample lists roughly 400,000 distinct CDR3 sequences, around 20% occurring once. The time point here: persistent/refractory GD, antithyroid drugs over 5 years with positive TRAb. PBMCs provided the RNA from which the TCR library was made. As a group, patients came from one endocrinology department in Xi'an, China. Peripheral blood, roughly 10 milliliters of it, was drawn into EDTA tubes. As to this clonotype: What it recognizes is unknown.

The sequencing used peripheral blood mononuclear cells (PBMCs), collected when the disease was refractory, from a patient treated with antithyroid drugs. The origin of this receptor is a female donor with Graves disease. The J gene is TRBJ2-1, the V gene TRBV28, with a weak D call TRBD1 (5 bases). The CDR3, as DNA: TGTGCCAGCAGTTTAGCCACCCCCAGGGTAGGTGAGCAGTTCTTC. Encoded protein: CASSLATPRVGEQFF. The entire variable domain, with the rest obtained from reference TRBV28 and TRBJ2-1, is as follows: DVKVTQSSRYLVKRTGEKVFLECVQDMDHENMFWYRQDPGLGLRLIYFSYDVKMKEKGDIPEGYSVSREKKERFSLILESASTNQTSMYLCASSLATPRVGEQFFGPGTRLTVL.